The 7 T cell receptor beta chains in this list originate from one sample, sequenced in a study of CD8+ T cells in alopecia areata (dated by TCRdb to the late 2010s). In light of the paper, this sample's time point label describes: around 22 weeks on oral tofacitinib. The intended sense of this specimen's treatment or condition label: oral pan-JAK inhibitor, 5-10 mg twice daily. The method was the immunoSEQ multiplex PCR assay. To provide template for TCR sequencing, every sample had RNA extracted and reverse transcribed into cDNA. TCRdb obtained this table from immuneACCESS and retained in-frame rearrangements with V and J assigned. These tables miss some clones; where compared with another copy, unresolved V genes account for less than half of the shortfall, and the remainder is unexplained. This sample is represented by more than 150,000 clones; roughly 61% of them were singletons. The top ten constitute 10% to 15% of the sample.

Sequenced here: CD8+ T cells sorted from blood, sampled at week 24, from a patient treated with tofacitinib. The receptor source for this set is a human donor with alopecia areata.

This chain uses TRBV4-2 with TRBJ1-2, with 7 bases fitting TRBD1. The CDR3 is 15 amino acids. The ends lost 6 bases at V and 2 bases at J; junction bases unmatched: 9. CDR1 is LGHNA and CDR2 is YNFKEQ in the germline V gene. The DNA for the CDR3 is TGTGCCAGCAGTCCAGACAGGGCCCAAAACTATGGCTACACCTTC. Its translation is CASSPDRAQNYGYTF.

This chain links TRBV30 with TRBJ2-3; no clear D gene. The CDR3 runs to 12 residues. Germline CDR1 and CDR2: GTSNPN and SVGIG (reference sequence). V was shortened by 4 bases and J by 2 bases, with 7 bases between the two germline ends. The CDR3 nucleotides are TGTGCCTGGAACAAATTCACAGATACGCAGTATTTT. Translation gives CAWNKFTDTQYF.

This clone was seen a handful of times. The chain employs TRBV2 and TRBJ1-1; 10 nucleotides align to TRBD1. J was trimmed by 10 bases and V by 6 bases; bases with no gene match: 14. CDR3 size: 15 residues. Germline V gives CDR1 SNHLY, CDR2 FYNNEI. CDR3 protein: CASSALGQGRRGAFF. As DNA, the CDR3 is TGTGCCAGCAGCGCTTTGGGACAGGGGAGAAGGGGAGCTTTCTTT.

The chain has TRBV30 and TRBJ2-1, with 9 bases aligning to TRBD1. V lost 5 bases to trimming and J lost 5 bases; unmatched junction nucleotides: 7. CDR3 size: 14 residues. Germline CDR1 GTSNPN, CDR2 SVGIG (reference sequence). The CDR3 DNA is TGTGCCTGGGCCAGCGGGACAGGGAACAATGAGCAGTTCTTC. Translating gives CAWASGTGNNEQFF. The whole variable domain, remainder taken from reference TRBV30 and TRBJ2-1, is SQTIHQWPATLVQPVGSPLSLECTVEGTSNPNLYWYRQAAGRGLQLLFYSVGIGQISSEVPQNLSASRPQDRQFILSSKKLLLSDSGFYLCAWASGTGNNEQFFGPGTRLTVL.

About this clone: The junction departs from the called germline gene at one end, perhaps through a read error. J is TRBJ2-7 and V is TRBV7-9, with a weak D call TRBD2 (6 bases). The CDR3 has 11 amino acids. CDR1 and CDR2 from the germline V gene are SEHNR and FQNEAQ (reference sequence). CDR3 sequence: CASRLGGEQYF. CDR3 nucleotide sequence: TGTGCCAGCAGATTAGGAGGGGAGCAGTACTTC. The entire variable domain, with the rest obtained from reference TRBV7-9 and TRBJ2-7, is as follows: DTGVSQNPRHKITKRGQNVTFRCDPISEHNRLYWYRQTLGQGPEFLTYFQNEAQLEKSRLLSDRFSAERPKGSFSTLEIQRTEQGDSAMYLCASRLGGEQYFGPGTRLTVT.

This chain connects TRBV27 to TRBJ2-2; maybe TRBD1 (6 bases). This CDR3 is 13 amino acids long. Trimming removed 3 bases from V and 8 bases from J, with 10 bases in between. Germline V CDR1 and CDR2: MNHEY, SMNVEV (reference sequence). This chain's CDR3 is CASSFLGQGELFF. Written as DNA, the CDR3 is TGTGCCAGCAGTTTTTTAGGACAGGGGGAGCTGTTTTTT.

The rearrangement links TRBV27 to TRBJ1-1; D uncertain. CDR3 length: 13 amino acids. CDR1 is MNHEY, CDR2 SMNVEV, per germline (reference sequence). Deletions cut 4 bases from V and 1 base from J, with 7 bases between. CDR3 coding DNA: TGTGCCAGCAGTTATTACCAGAACACTGAAGCTTTCTTT. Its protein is CASSYYQNTEAFF.